This is a list of T cell receptor beta chains from one sample in a study of T cells after yellow fever vaccination. TCRdb itself ran the 5' RACE reads through MiXCR, one entry per CDR3 protein. The sample has about 350,000 distinct CDR3 sequences, around 10% seen once; the top ten hold more than 15%. Source: PBMCs, taken on the day of the first yellow fever vaccination. The receptors here all came from a man in his late teens or twenties who received the YFV17D yellow fever vaccine. Both conserved end residues are trimmed from each CDR3. Each record gives: J gene, V gene, CDR3 protein.

j_gene: TRBJ2-1
v_gene: TRBV3-1
CDR3aa: ASSQDWDRGNNEQF

j_gene: TRBJ2-6
v_gene: TRBV29-1
CDR3aa: SVAMVGANVLT

j_gene: TRBJ1-1
v_gene: TRBV9
CDR3aa: ASSVSDRARTEAF

j_gene: TRBJ2-3
v_gene: TRBV7-2
CDR3aa: ASSLAGGSIPQY

j_gene: TRBJ2-1
v_gene: TRBV5-1
CDR3aa: ASSPGLAGGGEQF

j_gene: TRBJ2-1
v_gene: TRBV6-5
CDR3aa: ASSYSASGGAWNEQF

j_gene: TRBJ2-1
v_gene: TRBV6-2/TRBV6-3
CDR3aa: ASRTTSGNEQF

j_gene: TRBJ2-5
v_gene: TRBV5-4
CDR3aa: ASSLVLGRGGRLETQY

j_gene: TRBJ1-6
v_gene: TRBV5-8
CDR3aa: ASRLDSSYNSPLH

j_gene: TRBJ2-3
v_gene: TRBV12-3/TRBV12-4
CDR3aa: ASSSDSFADTQY

j_gene: TRBJ2-2
v_gene: TRBV27
CDR3aa: ASSISGGHANTGELF

j_gene: TRBJ2-3
v_gene: TRBV7-2
CDR3aa: ASRRAAADTQY

j_gene: TRBJ2-3
v_gene: TRBV29-1
CDR3aa: SVIDSLLSSTDTQY

j_gene: TRBJ2-7
v_gene: TRBV12-3/TRBV12-4
CDR3aa: ASTGTRSSYEQY

j_gene: TRBJ2-1
v_gene: TRBV7-9
CDR3aa: ASSLEGSSGDNEQF

j_gene: TRBJ2-1
v_gene: TRBV5-6
CDR3aa: ASRLWGAYNEQF

j_gene: TRBJ2-7
v_gene: TRBV10-3
CDR3aa: ASTPGRDYEQY